This entry is about one T cell receptor beta chain. The germline V gene encodes CDR1 SGDLS and CDR2 YYNGEE. With V trimmed by 0 bases and J by 5 bases, 6 bases remained unmatched. The CDR3 contains 16 residues. The authors' processing: Using reference gene primer amplification, nucleated cell counts were estimated. Using immunoSEQ multiplex PCR, the repertoire was profiled, and TCRdb retains in-frame clones only, with some absent. That table is the source of V, J and clone size, and D and trimming were worked out from the DNA. The sample lists 88,000 or so clones; 75% to 90% were seen once. The sample comes from a study of blood T cell repertoires in COVID-19. Study-level information: The origin of the acute and convalescent COVID-19 samples was the United States, Italy and Spain. The cDNA or gDNA used as material had been derived from T cells, B-cell-depleted T cells, or PBMCs.

This sequence was found in a man in his sixties with acute or convalescent COVID-19. Material for sequencing was peripheral blood. The J gene is TRBJ2-2, the V gene TRBV9; TRBD2 aligns across 8 bases. The CDR3 loop is CASSVGIAGRTGELFF. DNA of the CDR3: TGTGCCAGCAGCGTAGGGATAGCGGGAAGGACCGGGGAGCTGTTTTTT.